This TCR beta chain was documented in a study of shared clonotypes between healthy human individuals (dated by TCRdb to 2018 to 2021). The study in broad terms: The cohort comprised a couple of women and three men aged 18 to 49 years. For each donor, CD4 naive and CD4 memory were each run on three plates, CD8 naive on two plates, and CD8 memory on one plate. To estimate repertoire size and how much clonotype sharing occurs between individuals, the study deeply sequenced the blood TCR repertoires of 5 or 6 healthy adults. Per donor, leukapheresis produced somewhere between about 0.94 and 9.5 billion PBMCs. Different laboratories and diverse techniques were used to prepare libraries and sequence TCR repertoires, to increase sequencing depth and limit assay-specific biases. Broader findings and caveats from the paper: Compared with non-shared clonotypes, clonotypes shared by all four sorted-subset donors had higher generation probabilities. Estimated clonotype richness was generally larger for naive than for memory subsets. The genetic and exposure-history diversity represented was limited by the small number of donors. Pairwise subsampling indicated that sequencing depth was expected to affect the degree of clonotype sharing among donors. When four donors were compared, the shared fraction of clonotypes was around 4.6% for naive CD4, around 3.6% for naive CD8, about 2.5% for memory CD4, and roughly 0.43% for memory CD8. Only blood was sampled, and tissue TCR repertoires likely differ from those in blood. Rarefaction of sorted-subset datasets indicated incomplete sequencing despite the large sequencing depth.

In the case of this clone: Its recognized antigen is unknown. Per-nucleotide qualities are absent, and no much larger clonotype sits a single base away.

Healthy HIV-negative adults with no recently reported acute infections or vaccinations were included as donors. Only Caucasian adults living in Nashville, Tennessee, USA were represented among the donors. CD4+ T cells were enriched by magnetic negative selection; naive cells were then positively selected on CD45RA, and the negative fraction formed the memory subset. After blood collection by leukapheresis, PBMCs were isolated using Ficoll-Histopaque density gradient centrifugation and then cryopreserved in the vapor phase of liquid nitrogen. Analytical flow cytometry was used to check the purity and quantity of each magnetically sorted T cell population. Each sorted fraction had its genomic DNA isolated and then quantified by UV absorbance on a Nanodrop 2000c. From its cysteine to its phenylalanine, the CDR3 spans 15 amino acids. Just CDR3 DNA is preserved here, 45 bases in frame from base 1. In the germline V gene, CDR1 corresponds to SGDLS and CDR2 to YYNGEE. Trimming costs V 0 bases and J 2 bases, and their ends lie 12 bases apart.

Using the deep immunoSEQ assay, multiplex PCR amplified TCR CDR3 regions from genomic DNA. Extracted genomic DNA from each cell subset was distributed evenly across all wells of several immunoSEQ 96-well plates, and each plate was treated as a replicate. For sorted subsets, 200 to 250 ng of genomic DNA, equivalent to some 30,000 T cell genomes, went into each replicate PCR. Purified libraries were measured with a Qubit 3.0 fluorometer, size-checked on a Bioanalyzer 2100, and measured again with the KAPA Library Quantification kit. Each immunoSEQ 96-well plate was sequenced on its own single-read 150-cycle Illumina NextSeq 550 flow cell. The authors' pipeline ran thus. The immunoSEQ output contained only junctional sequences without quality scores, so filtering could not match that applied to full-length reads. To assign V/J genes and CDR3, sequences were annotated using PyIR, a Python wrapper for IgBLAST v1.9, with IMGT germline references. Reads were removed for weak V/J assignments (E-value above 1e-6), missing CDR3, stop codons, out-of-frame junctions, or ambiguous translated residues. V3J clonotypes were defined by identical inferred V gene, J gene, and CDR3 amino acid sequence. Percentage overlap between repertoires was calculated by dividing the number of shared unique clonotypes by the size of the smaller repertoire. Repertoire richness was assessed with RTK rarefaction, the Chao1 estimator, and Recon v2.1 estimates of unobserved clonotypes. Generation probabilities were computed with OLGA for all TCRbeta clonotypes obtained by the gDNA method from several donors. This is the immuneACCESS table as TCRdb keeps it, with only in-frame sequences that have V and J called. A part of the clones is gone; compared with another copy, unresolved V genes explain less than half, and the rest is unexplained. V and J calls and clone size follow that table, whereas D and trimming were derived from the DNA. The sample contains under 2.5 million clones, around 92% of them found a single time. The ten largest clones add up to roughly 0.34% of the sample.

The source is a man aged 18-30 years in good health. Some clones in this sample may be carry-over from other donors' samples. The sample comprised naive CD4+ T cells from PBMCs. The label giving this sample's cell subset or site can be read as: CD45RA+ positively selected. The V and J segments used are TRBV9 and TRBJ2-7, with a tentative D gene TRBD1 over 7 matching bases. For the CDR3, the sequence is CASSVEGGQTYEQYF. DNA sequence: TGTGCCAGCAGCGTAGAGGGGGGACAGACCTACGAGCAGTACTTC. With all but the CDR3 taken from the reference TRBV9 and TRBJ2-7 genes, the full variable domain is: DSGVTQTPKHLITATGQRVTLRCSPRSGDLSVYWYQQSLDQGLQFLIQYYNGEERAKGNILERFSAQQFPDLHSELNLSSLELGDSALYFCASSVEGGQTYEQYFGPGTRLTVT.